This T cell receptor (beta chain) was identified during a study of cytomegalovirus exposure and HLA in healthy donors. Study-wide context: The early release's HLA-typed donors yielded some 85 million unique TCRs. General study results and limits: In an earlier analysis, most TCR beta V segments were productive about 90% or about 30% of the time. On later analysis, the bulk of CMV-associated TCR beta chains appeared to be HLA-restricted.

This clone has just a few counts. Its antigen is not known. Both 60 Vbeta primers and 13 Jbeta primers went into the PCR. Data came from immunoSEQ multiplex PCR; TCRdb stores just in-frame clones and leaves some out. This sample has roughly 190,000 clones, with over 9.5% found just once. J lost 9 bases, V lost 5 bases, and 5 bases had no gene match. CDR1 is SGHTA, CDR2 FQGNSA, per germline. CDR3 length equals 13 residues. The rearrangement uses TRBV7-2 and TRBJ2-1; 9 bases line up with TRBD2. The sequencing input was PBMCs. The source of this sequence is a man aged 45-65 years in good health and CMV-seropositive. In nucleotides, the CDR3 is TGTGCCAGCAGCCGAAGACTAGCGGCTGAGCAGTTCTTC. It encodes CASSRRLAAEQFF. The full variable domain, rest sourced from reference TRBV7-2 and TRBJ2-1, is GAGVSQSPSNKVTEKGKDVELRCDPISGHTALYWYRQSLGQGLEFLIYFQGNSAPDKSGLPSDRFSAERTGGSVSTLTIQRTQQEDSAVYLCASSRRLAAEQFFGPGTRLTVL.